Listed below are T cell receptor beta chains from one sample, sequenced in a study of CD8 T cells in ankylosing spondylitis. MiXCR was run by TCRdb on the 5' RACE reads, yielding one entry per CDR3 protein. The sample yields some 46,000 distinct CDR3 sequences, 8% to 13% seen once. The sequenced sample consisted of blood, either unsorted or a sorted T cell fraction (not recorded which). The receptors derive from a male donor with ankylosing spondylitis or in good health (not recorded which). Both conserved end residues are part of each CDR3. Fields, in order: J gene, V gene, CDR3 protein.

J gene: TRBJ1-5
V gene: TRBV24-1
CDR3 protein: CATSDRGDQPQHF

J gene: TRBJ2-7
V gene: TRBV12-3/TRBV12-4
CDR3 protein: CASSSPGKQYF

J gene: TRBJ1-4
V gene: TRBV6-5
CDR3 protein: CASSYSGTGSEKLFF

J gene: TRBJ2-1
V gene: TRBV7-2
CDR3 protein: CASSSGGGYLDEQFF

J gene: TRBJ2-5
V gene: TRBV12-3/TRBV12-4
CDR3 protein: CASSLGFGASGGQSETQYF

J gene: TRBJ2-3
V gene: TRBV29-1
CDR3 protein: CSVDGTSTATQYF

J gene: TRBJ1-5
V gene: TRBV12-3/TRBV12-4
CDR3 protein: CASARSGGHDQPQHF

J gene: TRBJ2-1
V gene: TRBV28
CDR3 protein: CASSGYTLSYNEQFF

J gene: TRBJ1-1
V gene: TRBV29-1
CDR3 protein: CSGQRQGPF

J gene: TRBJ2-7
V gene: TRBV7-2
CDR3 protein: CASSLPLDGTLTGEQYF

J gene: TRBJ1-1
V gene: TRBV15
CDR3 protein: CATSGTGNTEAFF

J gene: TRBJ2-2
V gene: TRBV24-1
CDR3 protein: CATSPGGRNTGELFF

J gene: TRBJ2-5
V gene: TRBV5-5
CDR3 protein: CASKLQGQETQYF

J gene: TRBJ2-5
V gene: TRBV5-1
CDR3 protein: CASSHDGLAGEETQYF

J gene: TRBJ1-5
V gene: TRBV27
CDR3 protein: CASRPQGLAQPQHF

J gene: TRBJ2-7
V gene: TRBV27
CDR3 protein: CASSLRGNSYEQYF

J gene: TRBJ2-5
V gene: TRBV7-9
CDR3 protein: CASSLFTGQETQYF

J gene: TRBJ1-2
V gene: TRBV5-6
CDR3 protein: CASNEPGETNYGYTF

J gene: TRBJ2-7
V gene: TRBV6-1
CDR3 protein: CASSTNGQYFSYEQYF

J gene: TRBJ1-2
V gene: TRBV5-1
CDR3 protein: CASKWTGGPNYGYTF

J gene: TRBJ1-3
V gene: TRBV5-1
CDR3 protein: CASSAIGVSGNTIYF

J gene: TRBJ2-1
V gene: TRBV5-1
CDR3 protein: CASSLARSSYNEQFF

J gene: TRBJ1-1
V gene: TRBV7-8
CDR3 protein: CASSLSSGREVAFF

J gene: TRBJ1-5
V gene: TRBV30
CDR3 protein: CAWSVPLWGGNNQPQHF

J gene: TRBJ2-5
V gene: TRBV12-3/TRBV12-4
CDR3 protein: CASGGAGETQYF

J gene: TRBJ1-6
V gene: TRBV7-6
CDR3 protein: CASSPQRESRFFNSPLHF

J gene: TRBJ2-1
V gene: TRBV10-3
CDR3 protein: CAVSRGIAGLSYNEQFF

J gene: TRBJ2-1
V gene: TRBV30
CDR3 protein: CAWSVFSGGYNEQFF

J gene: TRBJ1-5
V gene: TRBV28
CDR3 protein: CASSLPDRGGANQPQHF

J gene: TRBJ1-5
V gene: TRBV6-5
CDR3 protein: CASSYSYREGQPQHF

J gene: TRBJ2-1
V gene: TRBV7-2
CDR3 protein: CASSFAGTYNEQFF

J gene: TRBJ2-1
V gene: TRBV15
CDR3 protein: CATSRDSGSYYNEQFF

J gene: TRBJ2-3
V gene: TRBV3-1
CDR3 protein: CASSPRPWSADTQYF

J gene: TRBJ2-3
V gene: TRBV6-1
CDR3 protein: CASSGSSGPSDTQYF

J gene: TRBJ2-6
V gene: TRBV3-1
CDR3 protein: CASSHSLQGGGGANVLTF

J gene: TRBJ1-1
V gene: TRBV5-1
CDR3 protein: CASSPFGQSMNTEAFF

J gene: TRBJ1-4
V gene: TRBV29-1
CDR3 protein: CSVLKGEKLFF

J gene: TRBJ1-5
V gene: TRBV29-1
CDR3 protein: CSVGTGFLNQPQHF

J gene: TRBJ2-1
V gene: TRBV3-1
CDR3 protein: CASSLYHEQFF

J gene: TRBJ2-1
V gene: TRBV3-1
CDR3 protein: CASSFEAGGHYNEQFF

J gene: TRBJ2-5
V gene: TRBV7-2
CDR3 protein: CASSLDVSKETQYF

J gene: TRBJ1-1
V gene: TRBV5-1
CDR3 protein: CASSLEGGYTEAFF

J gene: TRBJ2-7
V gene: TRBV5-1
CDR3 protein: CASSLVGTYEQYF

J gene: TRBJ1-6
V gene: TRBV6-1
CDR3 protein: CASSVQGVNSPLHF

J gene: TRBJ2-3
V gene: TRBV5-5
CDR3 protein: CASSPTRTTDTQYF

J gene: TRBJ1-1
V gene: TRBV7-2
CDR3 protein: CASSWTGNTEAFF

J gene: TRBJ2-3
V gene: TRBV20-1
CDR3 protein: CSAADTDTQYF

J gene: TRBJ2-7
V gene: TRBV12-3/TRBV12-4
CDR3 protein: CASSLRTDSYEQYF

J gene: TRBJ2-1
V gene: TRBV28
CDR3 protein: CASSFPGVGSYNEQFF

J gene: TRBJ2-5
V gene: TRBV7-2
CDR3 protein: CASSLGRGDGTQYF

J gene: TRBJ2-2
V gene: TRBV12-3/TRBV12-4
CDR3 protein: CASRNTGELFF

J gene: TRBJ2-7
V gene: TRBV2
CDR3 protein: CASSEGRLLEQYF